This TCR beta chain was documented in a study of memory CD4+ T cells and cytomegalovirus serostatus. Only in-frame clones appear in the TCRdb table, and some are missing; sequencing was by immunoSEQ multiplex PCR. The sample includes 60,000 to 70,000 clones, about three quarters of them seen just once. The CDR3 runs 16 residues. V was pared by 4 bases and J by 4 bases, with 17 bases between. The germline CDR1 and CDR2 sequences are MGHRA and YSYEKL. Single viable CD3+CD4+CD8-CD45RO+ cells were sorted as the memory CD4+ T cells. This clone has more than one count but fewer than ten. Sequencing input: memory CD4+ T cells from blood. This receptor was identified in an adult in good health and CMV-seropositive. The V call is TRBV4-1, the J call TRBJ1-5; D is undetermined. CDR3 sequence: CASSPTSGPKNQPQHF. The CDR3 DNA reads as TGCGCCAGCAGCCCAACCTCCGGGCCAAAAAATCAGCCCCAGCATTTT.